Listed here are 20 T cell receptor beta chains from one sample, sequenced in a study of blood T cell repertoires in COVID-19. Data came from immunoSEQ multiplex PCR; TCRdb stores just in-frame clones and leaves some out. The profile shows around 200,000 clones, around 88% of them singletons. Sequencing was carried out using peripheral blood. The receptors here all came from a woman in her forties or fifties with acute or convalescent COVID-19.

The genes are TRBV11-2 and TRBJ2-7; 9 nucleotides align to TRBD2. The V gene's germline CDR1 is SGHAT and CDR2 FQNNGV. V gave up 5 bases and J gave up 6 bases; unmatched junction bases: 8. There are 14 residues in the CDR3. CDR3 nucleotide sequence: TGTGCCAGCAGCAAAACAGGGACTAGCAGCGAGCAGTACTTC. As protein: CASSKTGTSSEQYF.

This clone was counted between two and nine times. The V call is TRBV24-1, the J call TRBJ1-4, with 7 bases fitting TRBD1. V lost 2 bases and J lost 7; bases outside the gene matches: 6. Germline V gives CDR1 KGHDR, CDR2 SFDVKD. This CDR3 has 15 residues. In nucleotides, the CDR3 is TGTGCCACCAGTGATTCGAGGGGGCCAGGTGAAAAACTGTTTTTT. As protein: CATSDSRGPGEKLFF.

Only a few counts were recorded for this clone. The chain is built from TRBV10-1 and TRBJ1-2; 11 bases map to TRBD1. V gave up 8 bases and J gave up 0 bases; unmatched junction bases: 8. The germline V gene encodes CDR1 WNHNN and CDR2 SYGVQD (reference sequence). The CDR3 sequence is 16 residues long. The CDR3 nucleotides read TGCGCCAGCTACGGACAGGGGGCGCCGTCTAACTATGGCTACACCTTC. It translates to CASYGQGAPSNYGYTF.

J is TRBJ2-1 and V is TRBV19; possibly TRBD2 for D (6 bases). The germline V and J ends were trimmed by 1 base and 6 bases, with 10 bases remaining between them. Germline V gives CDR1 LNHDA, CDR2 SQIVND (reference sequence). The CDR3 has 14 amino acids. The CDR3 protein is CASSIGGDLNEQFF. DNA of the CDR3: TGTGCCAGTAGTATAGGGGGGGACCTCAATGAGCAGTTCTTC. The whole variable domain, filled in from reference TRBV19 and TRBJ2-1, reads DGGITQSPKYLFRKEGQNVTLSCEQNLNHDAMYWYRQDPGQGLRLIYYSQIVNDFQKGDIAEGYSVSREKKESFPLTVTSAQKNPTAFYLCASSIGGDLNEQFFGPGTRLTVL.

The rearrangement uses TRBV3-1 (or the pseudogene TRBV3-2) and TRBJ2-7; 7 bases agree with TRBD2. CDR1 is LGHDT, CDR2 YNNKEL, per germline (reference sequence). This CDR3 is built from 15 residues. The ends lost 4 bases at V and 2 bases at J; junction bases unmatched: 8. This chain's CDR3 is CASSLLSGRPYEQYF. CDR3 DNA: TGTGCCAGCAGCCTATTGTCCGGGAGGCCCTACGAGCAGTACTTC.

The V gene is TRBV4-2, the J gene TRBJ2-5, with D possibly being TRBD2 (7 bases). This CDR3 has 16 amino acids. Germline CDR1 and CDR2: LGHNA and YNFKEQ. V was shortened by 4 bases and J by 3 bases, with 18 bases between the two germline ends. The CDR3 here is CASSPSLGGAEETQYF. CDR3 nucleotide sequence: TGTGCCAGCAGCCCTAGCCTGGGGGGGGCCGAAGAGACCCAGTACTTC.

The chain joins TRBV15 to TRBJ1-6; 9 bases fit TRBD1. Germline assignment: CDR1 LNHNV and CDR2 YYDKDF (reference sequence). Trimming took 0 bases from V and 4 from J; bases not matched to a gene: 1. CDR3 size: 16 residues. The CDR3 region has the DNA TGTGCCACCAGCAGAGATGGGACAGGGTATAATTCACCCCTCCACTTT. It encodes CATSRDGTGYNSPLHF.

In DNA form, the CDR3 reads TGTGCCAGCAGTGTCGGGTCCCGCTCCTACAATGAGCAGTTCTTC. This translates into CASSVGSRSYNEQFF. The chain employs TRBV27 and TRBJ2-1; D remains ambiguous. Germline CDR1 reads MNHEY; CDR2 reads SMNVEV (reference sequence). Trimming took 5 bases from V and 0 from J, leaving 11 bases between them. CDR3 length equals 15 residues.

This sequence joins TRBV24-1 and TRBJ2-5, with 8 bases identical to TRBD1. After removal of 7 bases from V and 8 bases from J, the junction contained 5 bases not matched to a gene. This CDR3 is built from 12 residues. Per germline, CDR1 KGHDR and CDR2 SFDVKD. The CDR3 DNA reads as TGTGCCACCAGCCCGACAGGGGCCACCCAGTACTTC. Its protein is CATSPTGATQYF.

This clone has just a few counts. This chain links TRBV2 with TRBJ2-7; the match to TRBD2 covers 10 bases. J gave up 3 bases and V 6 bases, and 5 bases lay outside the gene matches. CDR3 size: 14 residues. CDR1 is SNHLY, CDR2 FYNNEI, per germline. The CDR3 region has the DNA TGTGCCAGCAGAAAGCGGGAGGGGGTCTACGAGCAGTACTTC. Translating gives CASRKREGVYEQYF.

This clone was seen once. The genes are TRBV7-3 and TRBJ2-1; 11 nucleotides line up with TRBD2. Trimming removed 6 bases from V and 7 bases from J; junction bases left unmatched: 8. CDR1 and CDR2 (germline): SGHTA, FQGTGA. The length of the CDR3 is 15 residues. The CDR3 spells CASRLAGGPGNEQFF. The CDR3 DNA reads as TGTGCCAGCAGGTTAGCGGGAGGGCCGGGTAATGAGCAGTTCTTC. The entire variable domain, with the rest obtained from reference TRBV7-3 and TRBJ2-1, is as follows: GAGVSQTPSNKVTEKGKYVELRCDPISGHTALYWYRQSLGQGPEFLIYFQGTGAADDSGLPNDRFFAVRPEGSVSTLKIQRTERGDSAVYLCASRLAGGPGNEQFFGPGTRLTVL.

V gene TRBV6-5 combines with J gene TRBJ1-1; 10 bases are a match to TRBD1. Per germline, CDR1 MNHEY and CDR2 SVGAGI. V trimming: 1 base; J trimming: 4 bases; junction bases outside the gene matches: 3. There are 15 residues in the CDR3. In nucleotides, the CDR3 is TGTGCCAGCAGTTACTTCCGGGACAGGGGCACTGAAGCTTTCTTT. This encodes CASSYFRDRGTEAFF.

CDR3 coding DNA: TGTGCCAGCAGACCGGGAGTGATGAGCTCCTACAATGAGCAGTTCTTC. Amino acids: CASRPGVMSSYNEQFF. The chain employs TRBV5-4 and TRBJ2-1, with D possibly being TRBD2 (6 bases). Germline V lookup: CDR1 SGHNT, CDR2 YYREEE (reference sequence). The CDR3 covers 16 residues. Trimming shortened V by 5 bases and J by 0 bases, and 15 bases separated the two germline ends.

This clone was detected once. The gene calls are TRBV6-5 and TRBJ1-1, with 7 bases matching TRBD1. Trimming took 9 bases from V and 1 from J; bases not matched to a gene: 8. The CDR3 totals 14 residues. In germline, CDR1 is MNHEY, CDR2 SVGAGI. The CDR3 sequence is CASPPTGKNTEAFF. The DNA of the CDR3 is TGTGCCAGTCCCCCGACAGGGAAGAACACTGAAGCTTTCTTT.

CDR3 in amino acids: CASSKQAYNEQFF. The CDR3 region has the DNA TGTGCCAGTAGTAAGCAGGCATACAATGAGCAGTTCTTC. This sequence joins TRBV19 and TRBJ2-1; D uncertain. CDR1 LNHDA and CDR2 SQIVND come from the germline V gene (reference sequence). The CDR3 consists of 13 residues. The V end was cut by 4 bases, the J end by 4 bases, with 8 bases between.

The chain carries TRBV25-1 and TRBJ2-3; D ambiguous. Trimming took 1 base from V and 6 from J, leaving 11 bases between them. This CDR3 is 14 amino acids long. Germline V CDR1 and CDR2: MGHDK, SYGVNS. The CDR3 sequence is CASSEWQLRDTQYF. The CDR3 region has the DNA TGTGCCAGCAGTGAATGGCAACTAAGGGATACGCAGTATTTT.

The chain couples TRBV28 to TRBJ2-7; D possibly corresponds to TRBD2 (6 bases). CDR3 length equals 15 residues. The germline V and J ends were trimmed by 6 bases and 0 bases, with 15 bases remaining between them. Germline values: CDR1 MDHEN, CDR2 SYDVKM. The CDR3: CASRHGTASSYEQYF. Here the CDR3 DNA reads TGTGCCAGCAGGCACGGGACTGCGAGCTCCTACGAGCAGTACTTC.

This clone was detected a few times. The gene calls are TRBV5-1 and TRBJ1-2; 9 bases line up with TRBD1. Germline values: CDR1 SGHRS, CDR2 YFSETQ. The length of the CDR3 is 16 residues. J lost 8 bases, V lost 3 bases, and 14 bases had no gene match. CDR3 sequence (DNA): TGCGCCAGCAGCTCCGGACAGGGGACGAGGGTAGGGGGCTACACCTTC. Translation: CASSSGQGTRVGGYTF.

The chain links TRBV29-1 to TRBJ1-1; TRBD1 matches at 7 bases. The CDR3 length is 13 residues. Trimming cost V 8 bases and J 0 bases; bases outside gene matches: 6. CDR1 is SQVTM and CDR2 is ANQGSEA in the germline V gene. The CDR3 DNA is TGCAGCTCTGGAGGACAGGTGAACACTGAAGCTTTCTTT. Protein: CSSGGQVNTEAFF.

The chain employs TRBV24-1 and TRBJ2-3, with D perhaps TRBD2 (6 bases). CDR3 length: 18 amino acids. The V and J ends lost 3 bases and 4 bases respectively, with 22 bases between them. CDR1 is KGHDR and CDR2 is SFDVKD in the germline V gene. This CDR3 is CATSDPGTSTMGADTQYF. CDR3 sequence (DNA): TGTGCCACCAGTGATCCCGGGACTTCGACCATGGGCGCAGATACGCAGTATTTT.